This T cell receptor (beta chain) was recorded in a study of Ad26.COV2.S vaccination and SARS-CoV-2 variants. The V gene's germline CDR1 is SEHNR and CDR2 FQNEAQ (reference sequence). Trimming took 5 bases from V and 5 from J; bases not matched to a gene: 6. The CDR3 is 15 amino acids. Indicated treatment: around 19 received Ad26.COV2.S at low or high dose, single or two shots; 5 received placebo; per-sample allocation not given. It was on day 63 after the first vaccine or placebo injection that samples were taken. As its vector, the vaccine had Ad26, which expressed Wuhan-strain SARS-CoV-2 spike. General study points: Breadth of non-spike TCRs did not differ between vaccinees and placebo recipients.

Generated by immunoSEQ multiplex PCR, the TCRdb table keeps only in-frame clones and is missing some. Found here are hundreds of thousands of clones, about 90% of them singletons; the top ten hold about 1.6%. In regard to this clone: Its antigen is currently unknown.

This TCR came from a person between 18 and 65 years old who received the Ad26.COV2.S COVID-19 vaccine or a placebo. The genes are TRBV7-9 and TRBJ2-5, with TRBD2 matching 12 bases. Sequenced material: peripheral blood, taken in a trial of Ad26.COV2.S vaccine versus placebo. This CDR3 is CASSAGLAGSETQYF. The CDR3 bases are TGTGCCAGCAGCGCCGGACTAGCGGGGTCGGAGACCCAGTACTTC.